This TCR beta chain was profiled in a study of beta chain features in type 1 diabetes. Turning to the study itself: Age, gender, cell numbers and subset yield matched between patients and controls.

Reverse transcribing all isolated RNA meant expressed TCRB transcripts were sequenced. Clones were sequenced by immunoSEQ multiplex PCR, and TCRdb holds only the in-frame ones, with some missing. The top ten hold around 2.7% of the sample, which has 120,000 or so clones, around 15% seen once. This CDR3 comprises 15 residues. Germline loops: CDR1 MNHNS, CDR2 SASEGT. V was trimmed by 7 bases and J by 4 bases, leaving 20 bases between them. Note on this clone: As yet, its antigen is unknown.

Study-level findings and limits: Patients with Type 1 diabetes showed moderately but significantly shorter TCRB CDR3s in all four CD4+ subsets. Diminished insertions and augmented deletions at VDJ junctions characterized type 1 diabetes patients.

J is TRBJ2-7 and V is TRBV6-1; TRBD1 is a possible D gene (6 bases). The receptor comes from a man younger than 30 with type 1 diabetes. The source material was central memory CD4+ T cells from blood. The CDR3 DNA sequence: TGTGCCAGCACCTCGTTGGGGGCAGGAGGATACGAGCAGTACTTC. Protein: CASTSLGAGGYEQYF.